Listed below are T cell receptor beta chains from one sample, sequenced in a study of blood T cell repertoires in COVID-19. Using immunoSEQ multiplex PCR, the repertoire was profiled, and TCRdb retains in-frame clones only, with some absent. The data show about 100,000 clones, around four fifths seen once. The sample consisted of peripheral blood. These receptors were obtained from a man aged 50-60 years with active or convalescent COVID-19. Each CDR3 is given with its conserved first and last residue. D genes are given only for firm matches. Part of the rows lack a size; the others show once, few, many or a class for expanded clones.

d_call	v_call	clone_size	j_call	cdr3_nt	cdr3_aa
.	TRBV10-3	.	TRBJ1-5	TGTGCCATCAGTGAGTCGGGGGAGGGACAGCCCCAGCATTTT	CAISESGEGQPQHF
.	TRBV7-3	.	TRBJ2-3	TGTGCCAGCAGCTTATCTGAAGGGGTGGATACGCAGTATTTT	CASSLSEGVDTQYF
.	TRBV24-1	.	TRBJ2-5	TGTGCCACCAGTGAGGCTAGTAACCAAGAGACCCAGTACTTC	CATSEASNQETQYF
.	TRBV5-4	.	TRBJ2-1	TGTGCCAGCAGCTTGGGGGCCCGCGCTGTCGGTGAGCAGTTCTTC	CASSLGARAVGEQFF
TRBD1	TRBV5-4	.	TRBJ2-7	TGTGCCAGCAGCATTCCCTCCGGGACAGGGCCCTACGAGCAGTACTTC	CASSIPSGTGPYEQYF
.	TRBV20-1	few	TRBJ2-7	TGCAGTGCTAGCTCAGGCCACGAGCAGTACTTC	CSASSGHEQYF
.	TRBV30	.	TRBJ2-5	TGTGCCTGGAGTGTACGTTCCGGGACTCTATTCCAAGAGACCCAGTACTTC	CAWSVRSGTLFQETQYF
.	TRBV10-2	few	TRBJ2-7	TGCGCCAGCAGTGGAACAAGAACCCTCTACGAGCAGTACTTC	CASSGTRTLYEQYF
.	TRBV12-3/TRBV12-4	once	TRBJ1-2	TGTGCCAGCAGTGTCGGGGGGCATAGTGGCTACACCTTC	CASSVGGHSGYTF
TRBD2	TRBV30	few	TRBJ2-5	TGTGCCTGGAGGCAGACTAGCGGGAGGGGACAGACCCAGTACTTC	CAWRQTSGRGQTQYF
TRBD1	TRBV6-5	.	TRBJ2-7	TGTGCCAGCAGTACCGACAGGGTGGGCTCCTACGAGCAGTACTTC	CASSTDRVGSYEQYF
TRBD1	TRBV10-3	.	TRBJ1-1	TGTGCCATCAGTGAGACAGGGGAGTTTTCAGAAGCTTTCTTT	CAISETGEFSEAFF
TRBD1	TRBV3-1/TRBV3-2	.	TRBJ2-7	TGTGCCAGCAGCCCCGGGACAGGGGAAGGCGAGCAGTACTTC	CASSPGTGEGEQYF
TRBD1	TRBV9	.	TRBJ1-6	TGTGCCAGCAGCCTAAGGGACAGGGACAATTCACCCCTCCACTTT	CASSLRDRDNSPLHF
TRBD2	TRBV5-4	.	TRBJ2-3	TGTGCCAGCAGTAAGAGCGGGACTACTAGCACAGATACGCAGTATTTT	CASSKSGTTSTDTQYF
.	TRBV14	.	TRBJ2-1	TGTGCCAGCAGCCAAGCTGGTCTAGCTTTTGGTGAGCAGTTCTTC	CASSQAGLAFGEQFF
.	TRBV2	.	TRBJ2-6	TGTGCCAGCAATTTCAGGGTTGGGGCCAACGTCCTGACTTTC	CASNFRVGANVLTF
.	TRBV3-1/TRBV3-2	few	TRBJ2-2	TGTGCCAGCAGCGAGACAGGCAGCACCGGGGAGCTGTTTTTT	CASSETGSTGELFF
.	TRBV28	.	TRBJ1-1	TGTGCCAGCAGTTCATTGACAGTGAACACTGAAGCTTTCTTT	CASSSLTVNTEAFF
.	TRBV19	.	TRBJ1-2	TGTGCCAGTAGTACGCCGGGACTGAACTATGGCTACACCTTC	CASSTPGLNYGYTF
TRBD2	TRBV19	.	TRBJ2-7	TGTGCCAGTAGTAAAAGACTAGCGGGATCCTACGAGCAGTACTTC	CASSKRLAGSYEQYF
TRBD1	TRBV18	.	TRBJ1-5	TGTGCCAGCTCGCAGGGGGGCAATCAGCCCCAGCATTTT	CASSQGGNQPQHF
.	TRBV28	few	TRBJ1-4	TGTGCCAGCATGGTCGGCGGTGCAACTAATGAAAAACTGTTTTTT	CASMVGGATNEKLFF
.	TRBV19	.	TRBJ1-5	TGTGCCAGTAGAACCCGGGTAAGCAATCAGCCCCAGCATTTT	CASRTRVSNQPQHF
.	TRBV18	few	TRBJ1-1	TGTGCCAGCTCTCGACCCCAAGGGAGTGCTTTCTTT	CASSRPQGSAFF
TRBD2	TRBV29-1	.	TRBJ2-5	TGCAGCGTTCGGGGGGAAGAGACCCAGTACTTC	CSVRGEETQYF
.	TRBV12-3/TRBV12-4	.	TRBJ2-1	TGTGCCAGCAGTTTACGAGGAGAGCAGTTCTTC	CASSLRGEQFF
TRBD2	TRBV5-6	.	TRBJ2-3	TGTGCCAGCAGCTTACTAGCGGAGGGCACAGATACGCAGTATTTT	CASSLLAEGTDTQYF
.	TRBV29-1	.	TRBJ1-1	TGCAGCGTTGAAGAGGACAGAGAAGCTTTCTTT	CSVEEDREAFF
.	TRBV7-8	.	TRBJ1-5	TGTGCCAGCAGCTTTCAGGCAGCTAGCAATCAGCCCCAGCATTTT	CASSFQAASNQPQHF
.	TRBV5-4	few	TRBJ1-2	TGTGCCAGCAGCTTGGGGCAGGGGATGGATGGCTACACCTTC	CASSLGQGMDGYTF
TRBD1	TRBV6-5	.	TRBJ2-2	TGTGCCAGCAGGAGACAGGGGACCAACACCGGGGAGCTGTTTTTT	CASRRQGTNTGELFF
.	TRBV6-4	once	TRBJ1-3	TGTGCCAGCAGCCAGGGGTTTGGGTTTTTTCATCCTGGAAACACCATATATTTT	CASSQGFGFFHPGNTIYF
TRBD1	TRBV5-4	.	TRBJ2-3	TGTGCCAGCAGCGTCCGGGACAGGGGGACAGATACGCAGTATTTT	CASSVRDRGTDTQYF
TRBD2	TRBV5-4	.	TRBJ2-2	TGTGCCAGCAGCACGGGACTAGCGGGAGCTGGCACCGGGGAGCTGTTTTTT	CASSTGLAGAGTGELFF
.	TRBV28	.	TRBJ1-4	TGTGCCAGCAGGCCTAGCGAACCAACCCTGTTTTTT	CASRPSEPTLFF
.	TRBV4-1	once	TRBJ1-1	TGCGCCAGCAGCCAACCCACGACGGGTCGGAAGAACACTGAAGCTTTCTTT	CASSQPTTGRKNTEAFF
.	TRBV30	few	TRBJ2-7	TGTGCCTGGATTCCCACAGGAAAGAGCTCCTACGAGCAGTACTTC	CAWIPTGKSSYEQYF
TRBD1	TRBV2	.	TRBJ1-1	TGTGCCAGCGGAGCTAGGGACAGGGGCGCAGGAAACACTGAAGCTTTCTTT	CASGARDRGAGNTEAFF
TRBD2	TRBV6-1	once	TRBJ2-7	TGTGCCAGCAGTGAAGCGGGACTAGCGGGAGGACAGAGCTCCTACGAGCAGTACTTC	CASSEAGLAGGQSSYEQYF
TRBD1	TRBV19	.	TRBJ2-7	TGTGCCAGTAGTCCAGAACGTGGGTCCAGGGGGACCTACGAGCAGTACTTC	CASSPERGSRGTYEQYF
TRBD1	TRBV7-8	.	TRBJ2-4	TGTGCCAGCAGCCGATCACCCGGGACAGAAAACATTCAGTACTTC	CASSRSPGTENIQYF
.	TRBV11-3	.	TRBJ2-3	TGTGCCAGCAGCTTAGATCAGTCGGGGGTCACGCAGTATTTT	CASSLDQSGVTQYF
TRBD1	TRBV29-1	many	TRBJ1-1	TGCAGCGTTGATGAGACAGGGGACACTGAAGCTTTCTTT	CSVDETGDTEAFF
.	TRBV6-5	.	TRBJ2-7	TGTGCCAGCTTCCCGAGGGGGGGTCCCTCCGAGCAGTACTTC	CASFPRGGPSEQYF
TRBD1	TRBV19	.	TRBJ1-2	TGTGCCAGCTCCCGGGCCGGGACAGCAAAACGCCTATATGGCTACACCTTC	CASSRAGTAKRLYGYTF
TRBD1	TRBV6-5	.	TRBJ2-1	TGTGCCAGCAGCCGCAGGGGGCATAATGAGCAGTTCTTC	CASSRRGHNEQFF
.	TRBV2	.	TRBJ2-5	TGTGCCAGCAGTGAAGCCAGGGAAGAGACCCAGTACTTC	CASSEAREETQYF
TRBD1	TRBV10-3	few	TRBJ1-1	TGTGCCACCGGGGACAGTCGCAAAGCTTTCTTT	CATGDSRKAFF
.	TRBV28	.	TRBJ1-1	TGTGCCAGCAGTTTAACAGGGTCGTGGACTGAAGCTTTCTTT	CASSLTGSWTEAFF
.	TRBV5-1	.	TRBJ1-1	TGCGCCAGCAGCTTGGAGGCGGGCCCCACTGAAGCTTTCTTT	CASSLEAGPTEAFF
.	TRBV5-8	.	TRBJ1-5	TGTGCCAGCAGCCACCAAGGGGTGGCCCAGCATTTT	CASSHQGVAQHF
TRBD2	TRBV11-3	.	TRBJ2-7	TGTGCCAGCAGCTTAGTGTGGACTAGCGGGAGTCATCCGGACGAGCAGTACTTC	CASSLVWTSGSHPDEQYF
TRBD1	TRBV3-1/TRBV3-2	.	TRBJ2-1	TGTGCCAGCAGCCTCGGACAGGGCGACAATGAGCAGTTCTTC	CASSLGQGDNEQFF
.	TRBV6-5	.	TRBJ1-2	TGTGCCAGCAGTTGGGGACAAAGTTTCCGTGGCTACACCTTC	CASSWGQSFRGYTF
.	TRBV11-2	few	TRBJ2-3	TGTGCCAGCAGCTCAGGGGCGGGGGCCCTCACAGATACGCAGTATTTT	CASSSGAGALTDTQYF
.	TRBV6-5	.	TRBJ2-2	TGTGCCAGCAGTTACTCTGGGGGGATGCTGGCCGGGGAGCTGTTTTTT	CASSYSGGMLAGELFF
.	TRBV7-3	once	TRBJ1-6	TGTGCCAGCAGCTGGGCAGGCCCCGATTCACCCCTCCACTTT	CASSWAGPDSPLHF
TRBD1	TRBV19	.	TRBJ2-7	TGTGCCAGTGGGACAGGTTCCTCCTACGAGCAGTACTTC	CASGTGSSYEQYF